This T cell receptor beta chain was sequenced during a study of blood T cell repertoires in COVID-19. Study-wide context: Researchers got acute and convalescent COVID-19 samples from the United States, Italy and Spain. Sample material is recorded as cDNA or gDNA derived from T cells, B-cell-depleted T cells, or PBMCs.

From germline, CDR1 is MDHEN and CDR2 SYDVKM. Trimming took 7 bases from V and 6 from J; bases not matched to a gene: 10. The CDR3 length is 15 residues. Per the original data handling: Estimation of nucleated cell counts was performed using reference gene primer amplification. The table came from immunoSEQ multiplex PCR; TCRdb's copy has only in-frame clones and leaves some out. V and J calls and clone size are given by that table; D and trimming were obtained from the DNA. In the table there are approximately 470,000 clones, around 85% of which are singletons. Input material: peripheral blood. The chain couples TRBV28 to TRBJ2-1, with 9 bases that match TRBD2. The source is a human donor in a cohort sampled during active COVID-19. The CDR3 sequence is CASTHGAGGINEQFF. CDR3 bases: TGTGCCAGCACCCACGGGGCGGGAGGGATCAATGAGCAGTTCTTC.